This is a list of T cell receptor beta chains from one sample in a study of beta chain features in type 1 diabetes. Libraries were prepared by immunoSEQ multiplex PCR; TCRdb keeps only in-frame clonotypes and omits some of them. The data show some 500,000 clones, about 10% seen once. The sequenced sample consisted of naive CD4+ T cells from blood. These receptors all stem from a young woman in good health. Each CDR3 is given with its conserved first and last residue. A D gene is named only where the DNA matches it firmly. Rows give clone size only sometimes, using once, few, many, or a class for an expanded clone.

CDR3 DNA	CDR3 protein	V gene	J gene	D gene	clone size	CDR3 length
TGCGCCACCCGGACAGATAATTCACCCCTCCACTTT	CATRTDNSPLHF	TRBV5-1	TRBJ1-6	-	-	12
TGTGCCAGCAGCTTACTGGGATACAATCAGCCCCAGCATTTT	CASSLLGYNQPQHF	TRBV7-2	TRBJ1-5	-	-	14
TGCGCCAGCAGCCCTGCGGGCCTCACAGATACGCAGTATTTT	CASSPAGLTDTQYF	TRBV5-1	TRBJ2-3	-	-	14
TGTGCCAGCAGCTTAGGGCAGGGTAATGAGCAGTTCTTC	CASSLGQGNEQFF	TRBV7-2	TRBJ2-1	-	few	13
TGTGCCAGCTCACCCCAGCGGGTGATCTATAATTCACCCCTCCACTTT	CASSPQRVIYNSPLHF	TRBV18	TRBJ1-6	-	few	16
TGTGCCATCAATGATCGACAGGGTGCAGATACGCAGTATTTT	CAINDRQGADTQYF	TRBV10-3	TRBJ2-3	TRBD1	few	14
TGTGCCTGGAGTGGTGGACAGGGGGGGAACACTGAAGCTTTCTTT	CAWSGGQGGNTEAFF	TRBV30	TRBJ1-1	TRBD1	few	15
TGTGCCAGCAGCGCACGAGCAGATACGCAGTATTTT	CASSARADTQYF	TRBV7-2	TRBJ2-3	-	-	12
TGTGCCTGGAATAGGGCGGAAGGCTACACCTTC	CAWNRAEGYTF	TRBV30	TRBJ1-2	-	-	11
TGTGCCAGCAGCCGGGAGGTGCCCGGGGAGCTGTTTTTT	CASSREVPGELFF	TRBV5-4	TRBJ2-2	TRBD2	-	13
TGTGCCAGCAGCTGGGACTCTTACAATGAGCAGTTCTTC	CASSWDSYNEQFF	TRBV5-4	TRBJ2-1	-	few	13
TGTGCCACCACCACTAGCGGGGGGTGGACCGGGGAGCTGTTTTTT	CATTTSGGWTGELFF	TRBV7-2	TRBJ2-2	TRBD2	-	15
TGTGCCAGCAGCTTAGAGGTTGAGCAGTTCTTC	CASSLEVEQFF	TRBV7-2	TRBJ2-1	-	few	11
TGCGCCAGCAGCCAAATAGCGGGGGGGCGACCTAGGAGCACAGATACGCAGTATTTT	CASSQIAGGRPRSTDTQYF	TRBV4-1	TRBJ2-3	TRBD2	-	19
TGTGCCAGCGGAACAGACTCTTTTTCACCCCTCCACTTT	CASGTDSFSPLHF	TRBV7-3	TRBJ1-6	-	-	13
TGCGCCAGCAGTCAATCGAACGGGGACAGAAACGAGCAGTACTTC	CASSQSNGDRNEQYF	TRBV23-1	TRBJ2-7	TRBD1	few	15
TGTGCCAGCAGCTTACGGCCCTTCACAGGGGGCATCGAGCAGTACTTC	CASSLRPFTGGIEQYF	TRBV7-2	TRBJ2-7	TRBD1	few	16
TGCGCCAGCAGGCAAGGACTAGTGGCCTACAATGAGCAGTTCTTC	CASRQGLVAYNEQFF	TRBV5-1	TRBJ2-1	TRBD2	few	15
TGTGCCTCCCGAATGGGGACAGCCATGAACACTGAAGCTTTCTTT	CASRMGTAMNTEAFF	TRBV27	TRBJ1-1	TRBD1	-	15
TGTGCCAGCAGCTTGGCTGGGACAGCCCTCTCTGGGGCCAACGTCCTGACTTTC	CASSLAGTALSGANVLTF	TRBV5-4	TRBJ2-6	TRBD1	-	18
TGCAGCGTTGAAGAGGCAAGTTACGAGCAGTACTTC	CSVEEASYEQYF	TRBV29-1	TRBJ2-7	-	-	12
TGCGCCAGCAGCCAAGTACTAGCGGGAGGTCATCCAGCCAAAAACATTCAGTACTTC	CASSQVLAGGHPAKNIQYF	TRBV4-1	TRBJ2-4	TRBD2	few	19
TGTGCCAGCAGTCCGGGGACAGGCGGGGAGACCCAGTACTTC	CASSPGTGGETQYF	TRBV27	TRBJ2-5	TRBD1	-	14
TGTGCCAGCTCACCACCTGGGGGCAGTCGCACAGATACGCAGTATTTT	CASSPPGGSRTDTQYF	TRBV18	TRBJ2-3	-	-	16
TGTGCCAGCAGCGTACGGCCTCGTGGTGGCTACACCTTC	CASSVRPRGGYTF	TRBV9	TRBJ1-2	-	-	13
TGTGCCAGCTCACTAACAGGCTCCACTGAAGCTTTCTTT	CASSLTGSTEAFF	TRBV18	TRBJ1-1	-	-	13
TGTGCCAGCACCCCCCTGTTGGGGGGCGTAAGTCTCCTCCACTTT	CASTPLLGGVSLLHF	TRBV27	TRBJ1-6	-	-	15
TGTGCCATCAGTGAGTCCGGGACAGGGCCTTCACCCCTCCACTTT	CAISESGTGPSPLHF	TRBV10-3	TRBJ1-6	TRBD1	few	15
TGTGCCAGCTCACTTCGACAGGGGGTGATCCAAGAGACCCAGTACTTC	CASSLRQGVIQETQYF	TRBV18	TRBJ2-5	TRBD1	-	16
TGCAGCCTTAGCGGCTCCAATGAGCAGTTCTTC	CSLSGSNEQFF	TRBV29-1	TRBJ2-1	-	-	11
TGTGCCAGCAGCCAAGAGGTAGGCAGCTACGAGCAGTACTTC	CASSQEVGSYEQYF	TRBV14	TRBJ2-7	-	few	14
TGTGCCAGCAGCCCCCCGTCGAGGAGGGCTTTCTTT	CASSPPSRRAFF	TRBV7-9	TRBJ1-1	-	few	12
TGTGCCAGCAGCACAAGACTAGCGAGCACCACAGATACGCAGTATTTT	CASSTRLASTTDTQYF	TRBV4-2	TRBJ2-3	TRBD2	-	16
TGCGCCAGCAGCCAAGATGATATAACGGGGGAGCAGTACTTC	CASSQDDITGEQYF	TRBV4-3	TRBJ2-7	-	once	14
TGTGCCAGCAGCTTAGCGGTGGAGACCCAGTACTTC	CASSLAVETQYF	TRBV7-9	TRBJ2-5	-	-	12
TGTGCCAGCAGGAGGAGGAACTCGGGAGGAGAGACCCAGTACTTC	CASRRRNSGGETQYF	TRBV2	TRBJ2-5	TRBD2	few	15
TGTGCCACCAGCGGGAAGGGCCGGAACACCGGGGAGCTGTTTTTT	CATSGKGRNTGELFF	TRBV15	TRBJ2-2	-	-	15
TGTGCCAGTTGGAGGTTAGGTCCCTACACAGATACGCAGTATTTT	CASWRLGPYTDTQYF	TRBV7-2	TRBJ2-3	-	-	15
TGTGCCAGCAGCTTAGTTTTTCAAGGGGGCCAGTATTTT	CASSLVFQGGQYF	TRBV7-2	TRBJ2-3	TRBD1	few	13
TGCAGCGGCGGAGGGGAGCCACAAACTAGTTGGGAGACCCAGTACTTC	CSGGGEPQTSWETQYF	TRBV29-1	TRBJ2-5	-	few	16
TGTGCCAGCAGCCTCAGGGCAGGGACCAATGAGCAGTTCTTC	CASSLRAGTNEQFF	TRBV7-9	TRBJ2-1	-	few	14
TGTGCCACGAACAGGGGGCCCAATGAGCAGTTCTTC	CATNRGPNEQFF	TRBV6-5	TRBJ2-1	TRBD1	few	12
TGTGCCAGTGCCGGGCTTAACTATGGCTACACCTTC	CASAGLNYGYTF	TRBV25-1	TRBJ1-2	-	-	12
TGTGCCAGCAGTCTGGGGACATGGGAGACCCAGTACTTC	CASSLGTWETQYF	TRBV27	TRBJ2-5	-	once	13